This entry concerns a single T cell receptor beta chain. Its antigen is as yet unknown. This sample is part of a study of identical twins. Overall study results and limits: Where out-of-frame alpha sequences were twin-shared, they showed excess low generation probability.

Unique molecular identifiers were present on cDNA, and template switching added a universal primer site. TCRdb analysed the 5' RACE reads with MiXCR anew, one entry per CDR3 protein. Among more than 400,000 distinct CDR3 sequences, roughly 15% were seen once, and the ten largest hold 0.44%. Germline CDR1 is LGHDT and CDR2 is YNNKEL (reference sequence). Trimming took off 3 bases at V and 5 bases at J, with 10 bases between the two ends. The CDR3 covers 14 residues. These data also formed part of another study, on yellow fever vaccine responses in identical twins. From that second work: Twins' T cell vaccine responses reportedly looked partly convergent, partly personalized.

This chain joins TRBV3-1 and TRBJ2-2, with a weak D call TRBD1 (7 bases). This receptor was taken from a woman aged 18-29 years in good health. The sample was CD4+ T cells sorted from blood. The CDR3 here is CASSHAGGTGELFF. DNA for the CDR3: TGTGCCAGCAGCCACGCAGGGGGGACCGGGGAGCTGTTTTTT.